These T cell receptor beta chains were read from a single sample in a study of T cell repertoires in cytomegalovirus infection. These receptors' targets are unknown. TCRdb analysed the reads with MiXCR anew, one entry per CDR3 protein. The repertoire has tens of thousands of distinct CDR3 sequences, roughly a fifth of them found once; the top ten carry roughly 50%. Material: CD8+ T cells from cultured PBMCs, obtained from culture after CMV antigen stimulation. These receptors all come from a human donor in good health (CMV status not recorded). Some clones in this sample may be carry-over from other donors' samples. The CDR3 runs from the conserved cysteine through the conserved F or W. Fields, in order: D gene, J gene, V gene, clone size, CDR3 protein, CDR3 DNA. D genes are given only for firm matches. Not all rows give a size; the values are once, few, many and, for expanded clones, a class.

d_gene: TRBD1
j_gene: TRBJ1-2
v_gene: TRBV2
abundance: few
CDR3aa: CASSSAGGSGYTF
CDR3nt: TGTGCCAGCAGTAGCGCAGGGGGCTCTGGCTACACCTTC

d_gene: NA
j_gene: TRBJ2-7
v_gene: TRBV5-1
abundance: many
CDR3aa: CASSLVSTDYEQYF
CDR3nt: TGCGCCAGCAGCTTGGTCAGTACCGACTACGAGCAGTACTTC

d_gene: NA
j_gene: TRBJ2-2
v_gene: TRBV9
abundance: NA
CDR3aa: CASSLLLDNTGELFF
CDR3nt: TGTGCCAGCAGCCTTCTGCTGGACAACACCGGGGAGCTGTTTTTT

d_gene: NA
j_gene: TRBJ2-3
v_gene: TRBV7-6
abundance: many
CDR3aa: CASSSRLRDTQYF
CDR3nt: TGTGCCAGCAGCTCCAGACTAAGGGATACGCAGTATTTT

d_gene: NA
j_gene: TRBJ2-2
v_gene: TRBV11-2
abundance: many
CDR3aa: CASSRRGNTGELFF
CDR3nt: TGTGCCAGCAGCCGCCGGGGTAACACCGGGGAGCTGTTTTTT

d_gene: TRBD1
j_gene: TRBJ2-7
v_gene: TRBV27
abundance: many
CDR3aa: CASRPDRASEQYF
CDR3nt: TGTGCCAGCAGACCGGACAGGGCCTCCGAGCAGTACTTC

d_gene: NA
j_gene: TRBJ1-3
v_gene: TRBV14
abundance: NA
CDR3aa: CASSQERGVGNTIYF
CDR3nt: TGTGCCAGCAGCCAAGAGAGAGGGGTTGGAAACACCATATATTTT

d_gene: NA
j_gene: TRBJ2-7
v_gene: TRBV12-3/TRBV12-4
abundance: many
CDR3aa: CASSLSYRGGYEQYF
CDR3nt: TGTGCCAGCAGTTTATCCTATAGGGGGGGTTACGAGCAGTACTTC

d_gene: TRBD2
j_gene: TRBJ2-3
v_gene: TRBV9
abundance: few
CDR3aa: CASSPRDYSTDTQYF
CDR3nt: TGTGCCAGCTCCCCCCGGGACTACTCTACAGATACGCAGTATTTT

d_gene: NA
j_gene: TRBJ2-1
v_gene: TRBV6-8
abundance: NA
CDR3aa: CASSYGEARYNEQFF
CDR3nt: TGTGCCAGCAGTTACGGAGAGGCCCGCTACAATGAGCAGTTCTTC

d_gene: TRBD2
j_gene: TRBJ2-1
v_gene: TRBV13
abundance: many
CDR3aa: CASSFQTGLAGDSYNEQFF
CDR3nt: TGTGCCAGCAGCTTCCAGACGGGACTAGCGGGAGACTCCTACAATGAGCAGTTCTTC

d_gene: NA
j_gene: TRBJ1-4
v_gene: TRBV7-7
abundance: many
CDR3aa: CASSLALNEKLFF
CDR3nt: TGTGCCAGCAGCTTAGCCCTTAATGAAAAACTGTTTTTT

d_gene: TRBD2
j_gene: TRBJ2-3
v_gene: TRBV2
abundance: many
CDR3aa: CASSETSGGPDTQYF
CDR3nt: TGTGCCAGCAGTGAGACTAGCGGGGGACCAGATACGCAGTATTTT

d_gene: NA
j_gene: TRBJ2-7
v_gene: TRBV6-2/TRBV6-3
abundance: few
CDR3aa: CASSQGGYEQYF
CDR3nt: TGTGCCAGCAGTCAGGGAGGCTACGAGCAGTACTTC

d_gene: NA
j_gene: TRBJ2-3
v_gene: TRBV13
abundance: NA
CDR3aa: CASSIEDRAKGLSGSSTDTQYF
CDR3nt: TGTGCCAGCAGCATAGAAGACAGGGCGAAAGGCCTTAGCGGATCCAGCACAGATACGCAGTATTTT

d_gene: TRBD1
j_gene: TRBJ1-2
v_gene: TRBV29-1
abundance: few
CDR3aa: CSVPGGTDYGYTF
CDR3nt: TGCAGCGTTCCAGGGGGCACGGACTATGGCTACACCTTC

d_gene: TRBD2
j_gene: TRBJ2-7
v_gene: TRBV6-1
abundance: many
CDR3aa: CASSEAVGGHEQYF
CDR3nt: TGTGCCAGCAGTGAAGCAGTGGGAGGGCACGAGCAGTACTTC

d_gene: NA
j_gene: TRBJ2-6
v_gene: TRBV7-8
abundance: large
CDR3aa: CASSPNPSGFSGANVLTF
CDR3nt: TGTGCCAGCAGCCCAAACCCTTCAGGATTCTCTGGGGCCAACGTCCTGACTTTC

d_gene: NA
j_gene: TRBJ1-4
v_gene: TRBV7-9
abundance: medium-sized
CDR3aa: CASSSGNGATNEKLFF
CDR3nt: TGTGCCAGCAGCTCTGGCAACGGTGCAACTAATGAAAAACTGTTTTTT

d_gene: NA
j_gene: TRBJ2-1
v_gene: TRBV27
abundance: NA
CDR3aa: CASSLDSSYNEQFF
CDR3nt: TGTGCCAGCAGCCTAGATAGCTCCTACAATGAGCAGTTCTTC

d_gene: TRBD2
j_gene: TRBJ2-7
v_gene: TRBV27
abundance: NA
CDR3aa: CAISSSGRTYEQYF
CDR3nt: TGTGCCATCAGTTCTAGCGGGAGAACCTACGAGCAGTACTTC

d_gene: NA
j_gene: TRBJ1-1
v_gene: TRBV24-1
abundance: once
CDR3aa: CATRGLSDTEAFF
CDR3nt: TGTGCCACCAGGGGTCTCTCAGACACTGAAGCTTTCTTT

d_gene: TRBD2
j_gene: TRBJ2-5
v_gene: TRBV6-2/TRBV6-3
abundance: many
CDR3aa: CASSPHPDRVTSGDPETQYF
CDR3nt: TGTGCCAGCAGTCCCCACCCCGACAGAGTGACTAGCGGGGACCCAGAGACCCAGTACTTC

d_gene: TRBD1
j_gene: TRBJ2-7
v_gene: TRBV12-3/TRBV12-4
abundance: few
CDR3aa: CASSKSTGNEQYF
CDR3nt: TGTGCCAGCAGTAAATCGACAGGGAACGAGCAGTACTTC

d_gene: NA
j_gene: TRBJ2-3
v_gene: TRBV11-2
abundance: few
CDR3aa: CASSLDPDDAVRDTQYF
CDR3nt: TGTGCCAGCAGCTTAGATCCGGACGACGCAGTACGAGATACGCAGTATTTT

d_gene: NA
j_gene: TRBJ1-5
v_gene: TRBV9
abundance: few
CDR3aa: CASSEGWGNQPQHF
CDR3nt: TGTGCCAGCAGCGAGGGGTGGGGCAATCAGCCCCAGCATTTT

d_gene: NA
j_gene: TRBJ1-6
v_gene: TRBV30
abundance: NA
CDR3aa: CVGADFRGNQGSPLHF
CDR3nt: TGTGTCGGAGCCGACTTCAGGGGAAATCAAGGGTCACCCCTCCACTTT

d_gene: TRBD1
j_gene: TRBJ1-1
v_gene: TRBV4-3
abundance: many
CDR3aa: CASSQDSTGPNTEAFF
CDR3nt: TGCGCCAGCAGCCAAGATTCGACAGGGCCGAACACTGAAGCTTTCTTT

d_gene: NA
j_gene: TRBJ2-5
v_gene: TRBV12-3/TRBV12-4
abundance: NA
CDR3aa: CASSSLSRGRETQYF
CDR3nt: TGTGCCAGCAGTTCTCTGAGCCGGGGTCGGGAGACCCAGTACTTC

d_gene: NA
j_gene: TRBJ2-7
v_gene: TRBV13
abundance: few
CDR3aa: CASSFFGSAAYEQYF
CDR3nt: TGTGCCAGCAGTTTTTTCGGGAGCGCCGCCTACGAGCAGTACTTC

d_gene: TRBD2
j_gene: TRBJ2-2
v_gene: TRBV7-9
abundance: NA
CDR3aa: CASSFYAGGPPTNTGELFF
CDR3nt: TGTGCCAGCAGCTTTTATGCGGGAGGGCCCCCTACGAACACCGGGGAGCTGTTTTTT

d_gene: NA
j_gene: TRBJ1-2
v_gene: TRBV6-6
abundance: few
CDR3aa: CASSYSNDSPYGYTF
CDR3nt: TGTGCCAGCAGTTACTCGAACGACAGCCCCTATGGCTACACCTTC

d_gene: NA
j_gene: TRBJ1-2
v_gene: TRBV5-1
abundance: few
CDR3aa: CASSLDVSKTYGYTF
CDR3nt: TGCGCCAGCAGCTTGGATGTATCCAAGACCTATGGCTACACCTTC

d_gene: NA
j_gene: TRBJ1-5
v_gene: TRBV7-2
abundance: many
CDR3aa: CASSTTDGTNQPQHF
CDR3nt: TGTGCCAGCAGCACGACAGACGGAACCAATCAGCCCCAGCATTTT

d_gene: TRBD1
j_gene: TRBJ2-7
v_gene: TRBV7-9
abundance: many
CDR3aa: CASRKGGSDTYEQYF
CDR3nt: TGTGCCAGCCGGAAAGGGGGCTCCGATACCTACGAGCAGTACTTC

d_gene: NA
j_gene: TRBJ2-7
v_gene: TRBV7-6
abundance: many
CDR3aa: CASSLSSTGARNPYEQYF
CDR3nt: TGTGCCAGCAGTTTAAGCTCCACGGGGGCCCGGAATCCCTACGAGCAGTACTTC

d_gene: NA
j_gene: TRBJ2-5
v_gene: TRBV7-1
abundance: NA
CDR3aa: CASSYPGGVETQYF
CDR3nt: TGTGCCAGCAGCTACCCGGGTGGGGTCGAGACCCAGTACTTC

d_gene: NA
j_gene: TRBJ2-3
v_gene: TRBV27
abundance: NA
CDR3aa: CASTETADTDTQYF
CDR3nt: TGTGCCAGCACGGAGACAGCAGACACAGATACGCAGTATTTT

d_gene: TRBD2
j_gene: TRBJ2-3
v_gene: TRBV7-2
abundance: many
CDR3aa: CASSQTSGSWSPDTQYF
CDR3nt: TGTGCCAGCAGCCAAACTAGCGGGAGTTGGTCCCCAGATACGCAGTATTTT

d_gene: NA
j_gene: TRBJ1-5
v_gene: TRBV27
abundance: few
CDR3aa: CASSLSGGDYSNQPQHF
CDR3nt: TGTGCCAGCAGTTTGTCAGGAGGGGATTATAGCAATCAGCCCCAGCATTTT

d_gene: NA
j_gene: TRBJ2-5
v_gene: TRBV7-8
abundance: many
CDR3aa: CASSPIQGLGETQYF
CDR3nt: TGTGCCAGCAGCCCGATACAAGGCCTCGGGGAGACCCAGTACTTC

d_gene: NA
j_gene: TRBJ2-7
v_gene: TRBV6-2/TRBV6-3
abundance: many
CDR3aa: CASTPRDSRAEQYF
CDR3nt: TGTGCCAGCACGCCGCGGGACAGCCGGGCCGAGCAGTACTTC

d_gene: NA
j_gene: TRBJ1-5
v_gene: TRBV7-9
abundance: medium-sized
CDR3aa: CASSEYPSNSENSNQPQHF
CDR3nt: TGTGCCAGCAGCGAGTACCCCAGTAATTCTGAAAACTCCAATCAGCCCCAGCATTTT

d_gene: NA
j_gene: TRBJ2-3
v_gene: TRBV12-3/TRBV12-4
abundance: few
CDR3aa: CASSGRDGESGDTQYF
CDR3nt: TGTGCCAGCAGTGGTAGGGACGGGGAATCGGGAGATACGCAGTATTTT

d_gene: TRBD1
j_gene: TRBJ2-7
v_gene: TRBV7-6
abundance: many
CDR3aa: CASSPGQAEQYF
CDR3nt: TGTGCCAGCAGCCCCGGACAGGCCGAGCAGTACTTC

d_gene: TRBD2
j_gene: TRBJ2-3
v_gene: TRBV24-1
abundance: few
CDR3aa: CATSDLRASRGGPEDTQYF
CDR3nt: TGTGCCACCAGTGATTTGCGGGCCAGTCGCGGGGGGCCGGAGGATACGCAGTATTTT

d_gene: NA
j_gene: TRBJ1-5
v_gene: TRBV30
abundance: few
CDR3aa: CAWDGGMGNQPQHF
CDR3nt: TGTGCCTGGGATGGGGGAATGGGCAATCAGCCCCAGCATTTT

d_gene: NA
j_gene: TRBJ2-3
v_gene: TRBV20-1
abundance: NA
CDR3aa: CSARPRGSADTQYF
CDR3nt: TGCAGTGCTAGACCAAGGGGTTCGGCAGATACGCAGTATTTT

d_gene: TRBD2
j_gene: TRBJ2-5
v_gene: TRBV13
abundance: NA
CDR3aa: CASSPGTSEGQETQYF
CDR3nt: TGTGCCAGCAGCCCCGGGACTAGCGAGGGCCAAGAGACCCAGTACTTC

d_gene: NA
j_gene: TRBJ1-6
v_gene: TRBV4-3
abundance: many
CDR3aa: CASSQDGTDNSPLHF
CDR3nt: TGCGCCAGCAGCCAAGACGGGACGGACAATTCACCCCTCCACTTT

d_gene: NA
j_gene: TRBJ1-5
v_gene: TRBV6-2/TRBV6-3
abundance: medium-sized
CDR3aa: CASSSWRLDQPQHF
CDR3nt: TGTGCCAGCAGTTCTTGGCGTTTGGATCAGCCCCAGCATTTT

d_gene: NA
j_gene: TRBJ1-1
v_gene: TRBV10-2
abundance: NA
CDR3aa: CASSDWGPGTEAFF
CDR3nt: TGCGCCAGCAGTGATTGGGGGCCCGGCACTGAAGCTTTCTTT

d_gene: NA
j_gene: TRBJ2-7
v_gene: TRBV7-2
abundance: many
CDR3aa: CASLTESYEQYF
CDR3nt: TGTGCCAGCCTCACTGAATCCTACGAGCAGTACTTC

d_gene: NA
j_gene: TRBJ1-3
v_gene: TRBV30
abundance: many
CDR3aa: CAWKASGNTIYF
CDR3nt: TGTGCCTGGAAGGCTTCTGGAAACACCATATATTTT

d_gene: NA
j_gene: TRBJ2-3
v_gene: TRBV7-2
abundance: many
CDR3aa: CASSLRSGTARTDTQYF
CDR3nt: TGTGCCAGCAGCTTAAGATCCGGGACGGCCAGGACAGATACGCAGTATTTT

d_gene: NA
j_gene: TRBJ2-2
v_gene: TRBV7-6
abundance: many
CDR3aa: CASLRGSGTGELFF
CDR3nt: TGTGCCAGCCTCCGAGGTAGCGGCACCGGGGAGCTGTTTTTT

d_gene: NA
j_gene: TRBJ1-4
v_gene: TRBV12-3/TRBV12-4
abundance: few
CDR3aa: CASSTGGEKLFF
CDR3nt: TGTGCCAGCAGTACGGGGGGGGAAAAACTGTTTTTT

d_gene: NA
j_gene: TRBJ2-3
v_gene: TRBV7-6
abundance: many
CDR3aa: CASSLAEATDTQYF
CDR3nt: TGTGCCAGCAGCTTAGCAGAGGCCACAGATACGCAGTATTTT

d_gene: TRBD1
j_gene: TRBJ2-6
v_gene: TRBV9
abundance: NA
CDR3aa: CASSAQGVGANVLTF
CDR3nt: TGTGCCAGCAGCGCACAGGGGGTCGGGGCCAACGTCCTGACTTTC